This TCR beta chain is from a study of cytomegalovirus exposure and HLA in healthy donors. V gave up 5 bases and J gave up 4 bases; unmatched junction bases: 1. CDR3 length equals 13 residues. The germline CDR1 and CDR2 sequences are SGHNT and YENEEA. As for this clone: Its antigen is undetermined.

Study outcomes and limitations: HLA alleles were associated with roughly 15,000 TCR beta sequences in a later analysis at 0.05 false discovery rate. About 150 TCR beta chains were listed as cytomegalovirus-associated. There were a few CMV-associated chains whose specificity for CMV antigens was confirmed in vitro. An apparent linkage of common viral pathogens to several of the most significant clusters emerged in a later analysis.

The PCR used 60 Vbeta and 13 Jbeta primers. This table comes from immunoSEQ multiplex PCR, and its TCRdb copy is limited to in-frame clones, with some not included. The sample contains 100,000 or so clones, 65% to 90% of which appear only once. J is TRBJ2-5 and V is TRBV11-3; 10 bases match TRBD1. The receptor was isolated from a woman younger than 30 in good health and CMV-seronegative. The sequenced material came from PBMCs. The CDR3 DNA reads as TGTGCCAGCAGCCGGACAGGGGGAGAGACCCAGTACTTC. Its protein is CASSRTGGETQYF.